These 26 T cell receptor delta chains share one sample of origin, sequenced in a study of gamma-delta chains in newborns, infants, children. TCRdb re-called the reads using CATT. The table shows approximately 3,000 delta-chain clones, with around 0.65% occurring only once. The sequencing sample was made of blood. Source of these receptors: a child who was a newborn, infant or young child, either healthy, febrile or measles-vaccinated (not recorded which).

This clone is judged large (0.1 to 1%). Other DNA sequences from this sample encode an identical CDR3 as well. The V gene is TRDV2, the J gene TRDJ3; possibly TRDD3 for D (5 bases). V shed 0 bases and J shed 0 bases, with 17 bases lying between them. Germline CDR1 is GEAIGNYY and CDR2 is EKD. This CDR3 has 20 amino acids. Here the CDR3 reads CACDTWGLGSSSWDTRQMFF. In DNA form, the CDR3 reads TGTGCCTGTGACACCTGGGGTCTTGGCTCAAGCTCCTGGGACACCCGACAGATGTTTTTC.

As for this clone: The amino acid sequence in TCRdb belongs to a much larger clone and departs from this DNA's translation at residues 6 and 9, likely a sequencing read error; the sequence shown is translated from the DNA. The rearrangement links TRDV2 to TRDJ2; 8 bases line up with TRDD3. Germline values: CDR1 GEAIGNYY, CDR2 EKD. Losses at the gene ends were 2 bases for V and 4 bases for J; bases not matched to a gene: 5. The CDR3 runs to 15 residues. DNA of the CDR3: TGTGCCTGTGACAAAGTGGGGGATTCGACAGCACAACTCTTCTTT. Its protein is CACDKVGDSTAQLFF.

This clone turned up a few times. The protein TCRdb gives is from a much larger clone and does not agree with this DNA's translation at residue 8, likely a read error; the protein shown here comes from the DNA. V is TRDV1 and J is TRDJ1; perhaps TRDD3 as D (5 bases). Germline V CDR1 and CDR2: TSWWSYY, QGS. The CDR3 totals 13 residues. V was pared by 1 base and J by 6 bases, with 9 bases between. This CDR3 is CALGERGYYKLIF. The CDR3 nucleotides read TGTGCTCTTGGGGAACGGGGGTACTATAAACTCATCTTT.

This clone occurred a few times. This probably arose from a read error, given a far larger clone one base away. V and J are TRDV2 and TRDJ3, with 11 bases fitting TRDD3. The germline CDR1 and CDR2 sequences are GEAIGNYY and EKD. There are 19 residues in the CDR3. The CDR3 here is CARDTVLGDSSWDTRQMFF. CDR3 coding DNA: TGTGCCCGTGACACCGTACTGGGGGATAGCTCCTGGGACACCCGACAGATGTTTTTC.

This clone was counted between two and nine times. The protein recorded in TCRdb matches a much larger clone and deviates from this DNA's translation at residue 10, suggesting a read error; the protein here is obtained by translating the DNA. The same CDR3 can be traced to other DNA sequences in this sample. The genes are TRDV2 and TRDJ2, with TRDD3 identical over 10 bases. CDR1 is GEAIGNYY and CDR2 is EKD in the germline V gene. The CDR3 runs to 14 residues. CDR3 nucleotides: TGTGCCTGTGATTCATTGGGGGATACAGTACAACTCTTCTTT. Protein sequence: CACDSLGDTVQLFF.

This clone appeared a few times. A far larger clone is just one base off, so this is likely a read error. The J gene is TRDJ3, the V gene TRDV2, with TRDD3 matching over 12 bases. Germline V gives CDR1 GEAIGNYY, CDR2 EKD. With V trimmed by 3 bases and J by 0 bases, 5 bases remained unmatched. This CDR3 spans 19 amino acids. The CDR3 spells CACDAVLGDTSWDTRQMFF. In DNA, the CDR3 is TGTGCCTGTGACGCCGTACTGGGGGATACCTCCTGGGACACCCGACAGATGTTTTTC.

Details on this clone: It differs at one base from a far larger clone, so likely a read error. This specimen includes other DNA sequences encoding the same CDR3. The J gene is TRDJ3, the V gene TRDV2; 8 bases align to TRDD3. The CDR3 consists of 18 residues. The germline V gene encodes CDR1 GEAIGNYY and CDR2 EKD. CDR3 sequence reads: CACDTGGFSSWDTRQMFF. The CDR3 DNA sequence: TGTGCCTGTGACACTGGGGGATTTAGCTCCTGGGACACCCGGCAGATGTTTTTC.

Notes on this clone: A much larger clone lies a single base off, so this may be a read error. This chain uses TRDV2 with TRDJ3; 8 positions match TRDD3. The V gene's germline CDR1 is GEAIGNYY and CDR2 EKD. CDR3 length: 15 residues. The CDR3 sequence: CACGGYSWDIRQMFF. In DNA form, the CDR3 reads TGTGCCTGTGGGGGATACTCCTGGGACATCCGACAGATGTTTTTC.

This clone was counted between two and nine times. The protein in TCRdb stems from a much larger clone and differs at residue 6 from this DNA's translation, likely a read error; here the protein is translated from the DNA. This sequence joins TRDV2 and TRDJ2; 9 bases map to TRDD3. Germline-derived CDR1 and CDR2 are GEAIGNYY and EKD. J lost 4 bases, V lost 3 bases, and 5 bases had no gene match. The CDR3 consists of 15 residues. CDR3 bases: TGTGCCTGTGACGTACCGGGGGATACGACAGCACAACTCTTCTTT. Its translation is CACDVPGDTTAQLFF.

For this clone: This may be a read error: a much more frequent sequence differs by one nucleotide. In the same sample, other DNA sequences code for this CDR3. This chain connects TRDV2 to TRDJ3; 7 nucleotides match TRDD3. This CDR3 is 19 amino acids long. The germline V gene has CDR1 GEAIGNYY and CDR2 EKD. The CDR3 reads CACDTVWGSSSWDTRQMFF. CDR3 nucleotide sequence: TGTGCCTGCGACACGGTCTGGGGGTCGAGCTCCTGGGACACCCGACAGATGTTTTTC.

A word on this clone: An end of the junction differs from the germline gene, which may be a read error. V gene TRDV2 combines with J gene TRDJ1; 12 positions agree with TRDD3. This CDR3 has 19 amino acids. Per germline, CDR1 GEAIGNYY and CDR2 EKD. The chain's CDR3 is CACDRGAPGGYDYTDRLIF. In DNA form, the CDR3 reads TGTGCTTGTGACAGGGGGGCGCCTGGGGGATACGACTACACCGATAGACTCATCTTT.

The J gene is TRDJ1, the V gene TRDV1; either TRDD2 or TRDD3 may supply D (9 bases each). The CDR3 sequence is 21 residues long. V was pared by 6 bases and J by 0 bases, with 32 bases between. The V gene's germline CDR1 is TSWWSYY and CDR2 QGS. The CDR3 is CALGYLPTWDWGRCNTDKLIF. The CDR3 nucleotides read TGTGCTCTTGGATACCTTCCTACGTGGGACTGGGGGAGGTGTAACACCGATAAACTCATCTTT.

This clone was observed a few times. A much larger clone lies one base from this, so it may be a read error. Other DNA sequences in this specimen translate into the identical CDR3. CDR3 sequence reads: CALYTGGSTAQLFF. In DNA form, the CDR3 reads TGCGCTCTCTATACTGGGGGATCGACAGCACAACTCTTCTTT. The J gene is TRDJ2, the V gene TRDV1; 10 positions agree with TRDD3. CDR1 is TSWWSYY, CDR2 QGS, per germline. CDR3 length equals 14 residues.

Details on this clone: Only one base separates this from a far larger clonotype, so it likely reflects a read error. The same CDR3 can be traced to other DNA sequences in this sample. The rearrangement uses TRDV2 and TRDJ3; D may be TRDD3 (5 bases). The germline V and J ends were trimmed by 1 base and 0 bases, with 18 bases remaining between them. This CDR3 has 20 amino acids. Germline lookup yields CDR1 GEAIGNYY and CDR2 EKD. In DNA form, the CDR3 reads TGTGCCTGTGACACTTGGGGTCTTGGCTCAAGCTCCTGGGACACCCGACAGATGTTTTTC. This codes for CACDTWGLGSSSWDTRQMFF.

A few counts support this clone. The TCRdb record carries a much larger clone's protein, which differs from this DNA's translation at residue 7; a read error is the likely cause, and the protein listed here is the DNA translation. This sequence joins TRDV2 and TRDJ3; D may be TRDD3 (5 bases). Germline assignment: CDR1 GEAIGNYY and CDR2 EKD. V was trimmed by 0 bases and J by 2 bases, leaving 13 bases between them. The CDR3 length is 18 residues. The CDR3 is CACDTARGIAWDTRQMFF. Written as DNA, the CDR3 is TGTGCCTGTGACACCGCTAGGGGAATCGCCTGGGACACCCGACAGATGTTTTTC.

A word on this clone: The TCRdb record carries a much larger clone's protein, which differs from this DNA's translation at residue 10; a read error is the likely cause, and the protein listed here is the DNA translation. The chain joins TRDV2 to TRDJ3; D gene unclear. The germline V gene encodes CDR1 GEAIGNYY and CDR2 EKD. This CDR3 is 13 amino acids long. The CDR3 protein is CACDTWDTRRMFF. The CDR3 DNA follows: TGTGCCTGTGACACCTGGGACACCCGACGGATGTTTTTC.

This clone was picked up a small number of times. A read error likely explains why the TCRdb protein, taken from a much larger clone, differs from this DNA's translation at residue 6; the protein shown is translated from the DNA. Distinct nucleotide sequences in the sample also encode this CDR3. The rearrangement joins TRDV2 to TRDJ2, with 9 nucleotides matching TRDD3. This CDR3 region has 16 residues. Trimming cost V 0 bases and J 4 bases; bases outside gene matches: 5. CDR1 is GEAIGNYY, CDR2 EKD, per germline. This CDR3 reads CACDTMGIRGTAQLFF. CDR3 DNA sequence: TGTGCCTGTGACACCATGGGGATACGCGGGACAGCACAACTCTTCTTT.

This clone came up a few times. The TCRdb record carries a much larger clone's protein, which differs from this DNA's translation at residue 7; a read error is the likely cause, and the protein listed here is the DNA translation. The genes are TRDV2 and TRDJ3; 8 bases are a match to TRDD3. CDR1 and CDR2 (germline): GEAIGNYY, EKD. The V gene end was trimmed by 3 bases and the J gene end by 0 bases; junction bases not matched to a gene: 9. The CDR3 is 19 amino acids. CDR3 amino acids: CACDVLRDTRSWDTRQMFF. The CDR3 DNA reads TGTGCCTGTGACGTACTGAGGGATACGCGCTCCTGGGACACCCGACAGATGTTTTTC.

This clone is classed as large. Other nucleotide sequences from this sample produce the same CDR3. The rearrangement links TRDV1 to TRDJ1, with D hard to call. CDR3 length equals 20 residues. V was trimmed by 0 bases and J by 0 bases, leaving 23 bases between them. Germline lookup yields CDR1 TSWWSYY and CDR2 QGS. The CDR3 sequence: CALGELVMATYSVYTDKLIF. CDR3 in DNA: TGTGCTCTTGGGGAACTAGTAATGGCAACATACAGCGTGTACACCGATAAACTCATCTTT.

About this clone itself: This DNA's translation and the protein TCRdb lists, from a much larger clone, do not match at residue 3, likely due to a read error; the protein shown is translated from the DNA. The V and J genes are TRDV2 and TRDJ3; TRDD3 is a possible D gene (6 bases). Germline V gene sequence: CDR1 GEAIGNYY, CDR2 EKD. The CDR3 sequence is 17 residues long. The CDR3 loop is CARDNAGVTGDTRQMFF. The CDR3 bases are TGTGCCCGTGACAATGCTGGGGTTACAGGGGACACCCGACAGATGTTTTTC.

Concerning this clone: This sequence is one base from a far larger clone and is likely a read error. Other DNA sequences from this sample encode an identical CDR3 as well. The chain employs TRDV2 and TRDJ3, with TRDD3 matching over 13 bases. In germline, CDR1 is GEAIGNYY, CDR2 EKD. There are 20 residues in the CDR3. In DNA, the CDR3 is TGTGCCTGTGACAAAGTACTGGGGGATACGCGCTCCTGGGACACCCGACAAATGTTTTTC. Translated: CACDKVLGDTRSWDTRQMFF.

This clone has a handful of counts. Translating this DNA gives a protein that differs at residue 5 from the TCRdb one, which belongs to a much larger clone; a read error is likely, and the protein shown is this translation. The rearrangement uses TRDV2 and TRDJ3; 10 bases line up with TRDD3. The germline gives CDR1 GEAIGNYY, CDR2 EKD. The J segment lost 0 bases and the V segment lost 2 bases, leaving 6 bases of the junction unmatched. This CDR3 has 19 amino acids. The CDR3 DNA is TGTGCCTGTGACATGGTTGCTGGGGGATACTCCTGGGACACCCGACAGATGTTTTTC. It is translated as CACDMVAGGYSWDTRQMFF.

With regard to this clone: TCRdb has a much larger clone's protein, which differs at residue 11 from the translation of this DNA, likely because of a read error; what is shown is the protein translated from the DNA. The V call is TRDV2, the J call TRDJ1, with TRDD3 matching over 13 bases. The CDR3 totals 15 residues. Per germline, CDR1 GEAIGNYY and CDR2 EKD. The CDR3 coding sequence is TGTGCCTGTGACTACTGGGGGATACGCACCTATAAACTCATCTTT. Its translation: CACDYWGIRTYKLIF.

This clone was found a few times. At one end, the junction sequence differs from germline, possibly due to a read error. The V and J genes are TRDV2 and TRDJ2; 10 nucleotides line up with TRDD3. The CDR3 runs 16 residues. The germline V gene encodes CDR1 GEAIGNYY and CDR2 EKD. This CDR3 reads CACDTLGDTLAAQLFF. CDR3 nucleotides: TGTGCCTGTGACACCTTGGGGGATACTTTGGCAGCGCAACTCTTCTTT.

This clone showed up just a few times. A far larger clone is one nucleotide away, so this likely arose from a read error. CDR3 sequence: CACDPVLGGTRISWDTRQMFF. As DNA, the CDR3 is TGTGCCTGTGACCCCGTACTGGGGGGTACCCGCATCTCCTGGGACACCCGACAGATGTTTTTC. The rearrangement links TRDV2 to TRDJ3; 8 bases match TRDD3. The V and J ends lost 3 bases and 0 bases, in that order; junction bases with no gene match: 15. CDR3 size: 21 residues. In germline, CDR1 is GEAIGNYY, CDR2 EKD.

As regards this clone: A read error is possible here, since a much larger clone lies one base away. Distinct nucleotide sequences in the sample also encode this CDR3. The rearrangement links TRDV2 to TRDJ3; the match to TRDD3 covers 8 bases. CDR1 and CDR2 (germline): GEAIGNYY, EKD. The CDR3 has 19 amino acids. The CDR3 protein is CACDLTGGPSSWDTRQMFF. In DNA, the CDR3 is TGTGCCTGTGATCTTACTGGGGGTCCTAGCTCCTGGGACACCCGACAGATGTTCTTC.